This T cell receptor beta chain came from a study of cytomegalovirus exposure and HLA in healthy donors. The CDR3 is 16 residues long. Both 60 Vbeta primers and 13 Jbeta primers went into the PCR. Some clones are missing from TCRdb's copy, which holds only in-frame ones; the method was immunoSEQ multiplex PCR. The table has about 120,000 clones, about 81% seen once; the top ten hold nearly 3%. The chain is built from TRBV21-1 and TRBJ2-1; the table's D call TRBD1 went unverified against the DNA. TRBV21-1 is an annotated pseudogene. The clonotype comes from a woman between 40 and 55 years old in good health and CMV-seropositive. The material sequenced was PBMCs. CDR3 DNA sequence: TGTGCCAGCAGCAAGGAAGACAGGGGCACATACAATGAGCAGTTCTTC. This translates into CASSKEDRGTYNEQFF.